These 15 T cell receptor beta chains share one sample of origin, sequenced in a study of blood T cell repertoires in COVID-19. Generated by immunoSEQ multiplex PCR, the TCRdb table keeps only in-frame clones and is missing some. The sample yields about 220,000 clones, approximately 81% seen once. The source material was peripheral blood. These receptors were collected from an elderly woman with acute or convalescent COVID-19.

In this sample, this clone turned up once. The CDR3 protein is CASSPADRLAPEAFF. The CDR3, as DNA: TGTGCCAGCAGCCCGGCGGACAGGCTAGCCCCTGAAGCTTTCTTT. This chain joins TRBV11-2 and TRBJ1-1, with TRBD1 matching 7 bases. The CDR3 loop spans 15 amino acids. Germline V gene sequence: CDR1 SGHAT, CDR2 FQNNGV. Germline trimming cut 5 bases from V and 6 bases from J; bases unmatched to any gene: 12.

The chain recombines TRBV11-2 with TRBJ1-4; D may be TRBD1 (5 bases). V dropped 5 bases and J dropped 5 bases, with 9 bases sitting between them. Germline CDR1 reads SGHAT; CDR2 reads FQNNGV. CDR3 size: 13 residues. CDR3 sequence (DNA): TGTGCCAGCAGCCGGGGACTAAATGAAAAACTGTTTTTT. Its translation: CASSRGLNEKLFF.

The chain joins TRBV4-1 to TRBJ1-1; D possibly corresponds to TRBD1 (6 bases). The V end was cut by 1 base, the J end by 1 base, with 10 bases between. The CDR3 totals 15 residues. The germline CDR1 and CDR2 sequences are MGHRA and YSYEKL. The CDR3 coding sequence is TGCGCCAGCAGCCAAGCATGGGGGCAGAACACTGAAGCTTTCTTT. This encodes CASSQAWGQNTEAFF.

The CDR3 region is CASTPTGGDYGYTF. CDR3 DNA: TGCGCCAGCACCCCGACAGGGGGCGACTATGGCTACACCTTC. This chain connects TRBV5-1 to TRBJ1-2, with 10 bases matching TRBD1. CDR1 and CDR2 (germline): SGHRS, YFSETQ. The CDR3 runs 14 residues. J was trimmed by 3 bases and V by 6 bases; bases with no gene match: 5.

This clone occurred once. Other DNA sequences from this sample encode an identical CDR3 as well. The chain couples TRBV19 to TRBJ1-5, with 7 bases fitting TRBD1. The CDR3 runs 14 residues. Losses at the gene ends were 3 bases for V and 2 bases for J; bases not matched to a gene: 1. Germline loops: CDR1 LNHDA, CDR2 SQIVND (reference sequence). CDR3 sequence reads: CASSIQGGNQPQHF. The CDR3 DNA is TGTGCCAGTAGTATCCAGGGGGGCAATCAGCCCCAGCATTTT.

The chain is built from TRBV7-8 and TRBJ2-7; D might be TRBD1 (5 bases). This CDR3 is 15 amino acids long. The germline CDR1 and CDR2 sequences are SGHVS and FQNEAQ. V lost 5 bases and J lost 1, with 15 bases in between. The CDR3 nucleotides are TGTGCCAGCAGCCCGCGAACCAGGGTTTCCTACGAGCAGTACTTC. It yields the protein CASSPRTRVSYEQYF.

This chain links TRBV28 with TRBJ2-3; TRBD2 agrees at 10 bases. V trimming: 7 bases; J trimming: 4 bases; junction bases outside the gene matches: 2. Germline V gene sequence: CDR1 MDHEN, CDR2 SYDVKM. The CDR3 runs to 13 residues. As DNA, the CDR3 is TGTGCCAGCACAGCGGGGGGGGCAGATACGCAGTATTTT. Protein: CASTAGGADTQYF.

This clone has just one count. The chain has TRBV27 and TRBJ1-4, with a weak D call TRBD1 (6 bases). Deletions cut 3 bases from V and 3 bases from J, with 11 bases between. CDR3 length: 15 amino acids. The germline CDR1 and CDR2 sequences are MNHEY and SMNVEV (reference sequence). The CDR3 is CASSLGARANEKLFF. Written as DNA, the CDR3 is TGTGCCAGCAGTTTGGGGGCTAGGGCTAATGAAAAACTGTTTTTT.

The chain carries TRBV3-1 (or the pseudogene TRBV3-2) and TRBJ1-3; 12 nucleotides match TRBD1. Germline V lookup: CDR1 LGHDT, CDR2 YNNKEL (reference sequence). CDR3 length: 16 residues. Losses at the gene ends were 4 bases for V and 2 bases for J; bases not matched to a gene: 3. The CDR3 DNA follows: TGTGCCAGCAGCCTCCGGGACAGGGGGCCTGGAAACACCATATATTTT. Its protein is CASSLRDRGPGNTIYF.

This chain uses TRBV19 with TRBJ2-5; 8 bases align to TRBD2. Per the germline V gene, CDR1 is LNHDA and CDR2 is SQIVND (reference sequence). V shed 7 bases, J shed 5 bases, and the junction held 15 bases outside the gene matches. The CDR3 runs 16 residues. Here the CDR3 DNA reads TGTGCCAGTAAGGGACGAGCGGGGGTCTCCGGGGAGACCCAGTACTTC. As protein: CASKGRAGVSGETQYF.

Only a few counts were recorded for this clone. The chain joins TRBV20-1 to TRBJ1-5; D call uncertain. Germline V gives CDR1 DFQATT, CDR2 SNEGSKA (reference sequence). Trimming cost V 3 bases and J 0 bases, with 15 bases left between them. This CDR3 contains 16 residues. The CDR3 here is CSASNLGGYSNQPQHF. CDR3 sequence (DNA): TGCAGTGCTAGTAATCTGGGCGGGTATAGCAATCAGCCCCAGCATTTT.

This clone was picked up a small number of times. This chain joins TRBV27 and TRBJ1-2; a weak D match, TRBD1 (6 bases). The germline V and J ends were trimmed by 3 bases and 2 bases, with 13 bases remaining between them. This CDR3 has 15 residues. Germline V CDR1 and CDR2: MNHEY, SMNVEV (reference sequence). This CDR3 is CASSFWGRGNYGYTF. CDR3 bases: TGTGCCAGCAGTTTTTGGGGGCGGGGGAACTATGGCTACACCTTC.

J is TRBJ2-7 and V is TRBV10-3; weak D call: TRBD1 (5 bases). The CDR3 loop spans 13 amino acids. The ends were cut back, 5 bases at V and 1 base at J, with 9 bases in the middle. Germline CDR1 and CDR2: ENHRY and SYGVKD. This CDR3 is CAISLAGSYEQYF. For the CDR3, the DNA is TGTGCCATCAGTCTGGCAGGGTCCTACGAGCAGTACTTC.

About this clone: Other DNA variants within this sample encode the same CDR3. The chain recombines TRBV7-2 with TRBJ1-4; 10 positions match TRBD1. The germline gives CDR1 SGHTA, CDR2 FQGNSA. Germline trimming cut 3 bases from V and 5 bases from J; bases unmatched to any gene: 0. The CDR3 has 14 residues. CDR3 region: CASSLGQGNEKLFF. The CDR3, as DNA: TGTGCCAGCAGCTTGGGACAGGGGAATGAAAAACTGTTTTTT.

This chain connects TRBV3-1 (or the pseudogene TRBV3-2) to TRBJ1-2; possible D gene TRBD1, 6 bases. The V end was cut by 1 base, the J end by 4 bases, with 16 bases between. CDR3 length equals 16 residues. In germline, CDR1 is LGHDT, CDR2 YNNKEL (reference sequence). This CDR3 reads CASSQGEGVLGYGYTF. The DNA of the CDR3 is TGTGCCAGCAGCCAAGGCGAGGGGGTCTTAGGCTATGGCTACACCTTC.